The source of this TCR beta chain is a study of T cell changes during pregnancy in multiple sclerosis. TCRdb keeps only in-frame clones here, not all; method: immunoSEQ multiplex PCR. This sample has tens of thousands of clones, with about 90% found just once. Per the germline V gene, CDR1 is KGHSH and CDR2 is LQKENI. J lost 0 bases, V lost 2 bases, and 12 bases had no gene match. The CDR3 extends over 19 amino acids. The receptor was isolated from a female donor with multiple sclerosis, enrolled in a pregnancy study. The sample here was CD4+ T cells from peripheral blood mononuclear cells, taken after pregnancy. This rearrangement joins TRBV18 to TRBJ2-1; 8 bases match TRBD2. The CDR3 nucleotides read TGTGCCAGCTCACCATCCCCATTAGCGGGGCTCAGCTCCTACAATGAGCAGTTCTTC. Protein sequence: CASSPSPLAGLSSYNEQFF.